The 10 T cell receptor beta chains presented below share a single source sample, sequenced in a study of shared clonotypes between healthy human individuals. TCRdb's copy holds only in-frame clones and misses some; the assay was immunoSEQ multiplex PCR. The sample gives about 330,000 clones, about 74% of which show up once; around 10% is in the top ten. Sequenced input: memory CD4+ T cells sorted from blood. As for subset: CD45RA-negative fraction. The receptors shown here come from a man aged 25-45 years in good health.

This chain uses TRBV7-2 with TRBJ1-2; maybe TRBD1 (5 bases). The germline V and J ends were trimmed by 5 bases and 8 bases, with 24 bases remaining between them. The CDR3 covers 16 residues. CDR1 and CDR2 from the germline V gene are SGHTA and FQGNSA. For the CDR3, the DNA is TGTGCCAGCAGCCCCCAAGCTTGGACAATGGGTGAGGGCTACACCTTC. Amino acid sequence: CASSPQAWTMGEGYTF.

The chain carries TRBV6-6 and TRBJ2-2; TRBD1 aligns across 10 bases. This CDR3 region has 16 residues. Unmatched junction bases numbered 6, after V lost 2 bases and J lost 6 bases. Germline loops: CDR1 MNHNY, CDR2 SVGAGI (reference sequence). The CDR3 protein is CASSYPGTGAPGELFF. The CDR3 nucleotides read TGTGCCAGCAGTTACCCAGGGACAGGGGCTCCCGGGGAGCTGTTTTTT.

V is TRBV18 and J is TRBJ1-2; 9 nucleotides agree with TRBD1. CDR1 and CDR2 from the germline V gene are KGHSH and LQKENI. CDR3 length: 15 amino acids. Losses at the gene ends were 3 bases for V and 5 bases for J; bases not matched to a gene: 7. The CDR3 is CASSPRGQGLYGYTF. CDR3 nucleotide sequence: TGTGCCAGCTCACCGCGGGGACAGGGTTTGTATGGCTACACCTTC. The variable domain in full, completed from reference TRBV18 and TRBJ1-2, reads NAGVMQNPRHLVRRRGQEARLRCSPMKGHSHVYWYRQLPEEGLKFMVYLQKENIIDESGMPKERFSAEFPKEGPSILRIQQVVRGDSAAYFCASSPRGQGLYGYTFGSGTRLTVV.

The chain recombines TRBV10-3 with TRBJ2-5, with 8 bases aligning to TRBD2. The germline gives CDR1 ENHRY, CDR2 SYGVKD. This CDR3 spans 14 amino acids. The ends lost 6 bases at V and 3 bases at J; junction bases unmatched: 6. The chain's CDR3 is CAIRRLAGEETQYF. The CDR3 nucleotides are TGTGCCATCAGGCGTCTAGCGGGTGAAGAGACCCAGTACTTC.

Only a few counts were recorded for this clone. The chain couples TRBV30 to TRBJ2-7, with 10 bases matching TRBD1. V was clipped by 5 bases and J by 6 bases; unmatched bases: 10. CDR1 and CDR2 from the germline V gene are GTSNPN and SVGIG (reference sequence). This CDR3 has 14 residues. The CDR3 loop is CAWDTGTGAGEQYF. CDR3 in DNA: TGTGCCTGGGACACCGGGACAGGGGCTGGCGAGCAGTACTTC.

The chain is built from TRBV11-2 and TRBJ2-2, with TRBD1 identical over 7 bases. CDR3 size: 17 residues. V was clipped by 1 base and J by 2 bases; unmatched bases: 7. Germline CDR1 is SGHAT and CDR2 is FQNNGV. This CDR3 reads CASSLVRGIKNTGELFF. CDR3 DNA sequence: TGTGCCAGCAGCTTAGTCAGGGGGATCAAAAACACCGGGGAGCTGTTTTTT.

The chain joins TRBV7-9 to TRBJ1-3, with no clear D. V lost 5 bases and J lost 2, with 4 bases in between. Per the germline V gene, CDR1 is SEHNR and CDR2 is FQNEAQ (reference sequence). The CDR3 is made up of 12 amino acids. In nucleotides, the CDR3 is TGTGCCAGCAGCCCCACTGGAAACACCATATATTTT. It translates to CASSPTGNTIYF. The whole variable domain, remainder taken from reference TRBV7-9 and TRBJ1-3, is DTGVSQNPRHKITKRGQNVTFRCDPISEHNRLYWYRQTLGQGPEFLTYFQNEAQLEKSRLLSDRFSAERPKGSFSTLEIQRTEQGDSAMYLCASSPTGNTIYFGEGSWLTVV.

V gene TRBV7-9 combines with J gene TRBJ2-1, with D hard to call. CDR3 length: 15 amino acids. V gave up 5 bases and J gave up 0 bases, with 11 bases separating them. In germline, CDR1 is SEHNR, CDR2 FQNEAQ (reference sequence). The chain's CDR3 is CASSEVSLSYNEQFF. For the CDR3, the DNA is TGTGCCAGCAGCGAAGTCTCTCTCTCCTACAATGAGCAGTTCTTC.

This chain connects TRBV12-2 to TRBJ2-1. TRBV12-2 is a known pseudogene. The CDR3 consists of 17 residues. CDR3 sequence: CASRLVLGPAILNEQFF. CDR3 nucleotides: TGTGCAAGTCGCTTAGTGTTAGGCCCTGCTATCCTCAATGAGCAGTTCTTC.

This chain links TRBV5-1 with TRBJ2-3; D possibly uses TRBD1 or TRBD2 (6 bases each). CDR1 and CDR2 from the germline V gene are SGHRS and YFSETQ. V was cut by 7 bases and J by 2 bases, with 17 bases left in between. The CDR3 loop spans 15 amino acids. The CDR3 region is CASSPRGETTDTQYF. The CDR3 DNA follows: TGCGCCAGCTCCCCGAGGGGGGAGACCACAGATACGCAGTATTTT.